This T cell receptor (beta chain) was sequenced in a study of radiation and T cells in renal cell carcinoma. Concerning this clone itself: Its antigen is undetermined.

Data came from immunoSEQ multiplex PCR; TCRdb stores just in-frame clones and leaves some out. Seen here are approximately 51,000 clones, 83% observed once, and the top ten hold around 29%. Time point denoted: baseline pretreatment blood. The treatment was: 15 Gy SBRT to primary tumor, nephrectomy 4 weeks later. Serial blood draws occurred at baseline and 2 and 4 weeks post-SBRT. The CDR3 has 16 residues. Germline V gene data show CDR1 as SEHNR and CDR2 as FQNEAQ (reference sequence). Trimming cost V 3 bases and J 1 base, with 12 bases left between them. General study findings and limits: Top tumor clonotypes rose in blood 2 weeks post-radiation, then contracted. No pretreatment tumor biopsies were available for baseline clonotypes.

Sequencing used blood, obtained from a patient whose treatment included radiotherapy and nephrectomy. This sequence originates from a woman aged 70-85 years with renal cell carcinoma. The chain employs TRBV7-9 and TRBJ1-4; tentative D call: TRBD1 (6 bases). CDR3: CASSFVRTVTNEKLFF. The DNA for the CDR3 is TGTGCCAGCAGCTTTGTCCGGACAGTAACTAATGAAAAACTGTTTTTT.